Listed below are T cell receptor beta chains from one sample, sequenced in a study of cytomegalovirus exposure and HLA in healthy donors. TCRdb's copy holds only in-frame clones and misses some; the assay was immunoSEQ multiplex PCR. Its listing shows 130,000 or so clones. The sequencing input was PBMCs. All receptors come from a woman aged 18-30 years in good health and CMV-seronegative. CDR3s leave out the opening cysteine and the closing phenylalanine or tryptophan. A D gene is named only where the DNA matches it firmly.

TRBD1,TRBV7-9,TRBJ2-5,ASSLGQGVETQY
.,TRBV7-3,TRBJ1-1,ASSPGQNTEAF
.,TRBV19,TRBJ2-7,ASRNTDEQY
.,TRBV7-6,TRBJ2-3,ASSLGTGFSTDTQY
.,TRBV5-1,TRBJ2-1,ASSVSGPSYNEQF
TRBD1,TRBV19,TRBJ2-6,ASSPGGQGVPGANVLT
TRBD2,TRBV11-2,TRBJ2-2,ASSSRTSLAGELF
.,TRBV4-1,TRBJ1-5,ASSQDEGRQPQH
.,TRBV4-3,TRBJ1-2,ASSQDPGSNYGYT
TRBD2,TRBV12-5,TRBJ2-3,ASGPLVTSEGTSTQY
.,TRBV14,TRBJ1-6,ASSPAGGSPLH
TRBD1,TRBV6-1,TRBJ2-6,ASRGQSGANVLT
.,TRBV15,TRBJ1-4,ATKVSGGTNNEKLF
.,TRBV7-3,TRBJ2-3,ASSPRDTDTQY
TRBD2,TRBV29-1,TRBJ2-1,SSSRGPAGGRNEQF
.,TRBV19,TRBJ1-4,ASSVQVDNEKLF
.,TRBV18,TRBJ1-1,ASSPPTRDEAF
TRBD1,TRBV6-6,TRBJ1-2,ASSYSPQGITYGYT
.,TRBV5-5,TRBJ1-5,ASSLTGHSNQPQH
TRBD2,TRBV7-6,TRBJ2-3,ASSSGRGSDTQY
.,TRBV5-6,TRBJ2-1,ASSFASREQF
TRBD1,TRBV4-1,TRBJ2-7,ASSQEDRGTYEQY
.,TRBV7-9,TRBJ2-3,ASSFSRGIPYTDTQY